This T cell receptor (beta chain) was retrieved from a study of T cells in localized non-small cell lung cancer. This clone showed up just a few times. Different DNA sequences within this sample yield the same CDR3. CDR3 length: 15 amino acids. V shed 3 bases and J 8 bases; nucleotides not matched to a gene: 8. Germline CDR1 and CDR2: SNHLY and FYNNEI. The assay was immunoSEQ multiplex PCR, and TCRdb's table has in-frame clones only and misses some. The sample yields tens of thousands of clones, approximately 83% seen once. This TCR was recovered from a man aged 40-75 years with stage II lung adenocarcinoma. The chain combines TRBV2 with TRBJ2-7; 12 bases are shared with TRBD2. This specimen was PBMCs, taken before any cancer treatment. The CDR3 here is CASSDTTSGGPQQYF. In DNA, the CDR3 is TGTGCCAGCAGTGATACGACTAGCGGGGGTCCCCAGCAGTACTTC.